This T cell receptor (beta chain) originates from a study of blood T cells in healthy people across ages. The authors ran a second PCR of roughly 6 to 12 cycles using a sample-barcoded 5' primer and a J-beta primer mix. Every sample gave at least 3 million paired-end reads containing CDR3. TCRdb re-called the 5' RACE reads through MiXCR, storing one row per CDR3 protein. The sample records 550,000 to 750,000 distinct CDR3 sequences, over 20% being singletons. Regarding this clonotype: The antigen is undetermined. The germline gene is not matched at one end of the junction; a read error may be the cause.

Study results and caveats: A roughly linear age-dependent decrease characterized TCR beta diversity per million T cells.

This clonotype was sampled from a man aged 65-85 years in good health. The sample consisted of blood.

CDR3 residues: CASSSNLYNEQFF. For the CDR3, the DNA is TGTGCTAGCAGCTCAAACCTTTACAATGAGCAGTTCTTC. The V gene is TRBV7-7, the J gene TRBJ2-1; D is unclear. The CDR3 runs 13 residues. The germline V gene has CDR1 SSHAT and CDR2 FNYEAQ (reference sequence).